One and the same sample provided the 24 T cell receptor beta chains below, sequenced in a study of vaccination and CD4 T cells after COVID-19. For these TCRs, the target antigens are not known. The Oncomine TCR Beta short-read assay was applied to DNA of cultured CD4+ T cells. Genomic DNA was isolated from cultured CD4+ T cells. In TCRdb, the PCR reads were re-called with MiXCR into one record per CDR3 protein. The repertoire consists of some 9,200 distinct CDR3 sequences, with approximately 35% occurring once and the leading ten covering 21%. The sample's treatment: roughly nine-day PBMC culture with coronavirus spike peptide pools or control peptides (ViraFEST assay). One should note that the unexposed donor's CD4+ T cells were collected before the COVID-19 pandemic (2011-2018). Sequencing was carried out using CD4+ T cells from blood, cultured in vitro. All receptors come from a human donor in good health.

This clonotype showed up just a few times. The chain recombines TRBV2 with TRBJ2-2; TRBD2 agrees at 8 bases. Germline trimming cut 8 bases from V and 5 bases from J; bases unmatched to any gene: 13. CDR1 is SNHLY and CDR2 is FYNNEI in the germline V gene. CDR3 length: 16 amino acids. CDR3 loop: CASVAQAGVVTGELFF. DNA for the CDR3: TGTGCCAGCGTCGCTCAAGCGGGAGTTGTGACCGGGGAGCTGTTTTTT.

This rearrangement joins TRBV20-1 to TRBJ2-3; maybe TRBD2 (5 bases). V lost 1 base to trimming and J lost 9 bases, with 20 bases between them. CDR3 length: 15 residues. The V gene's germline CDR1 is DFQATT and CDR2 SNEGSKA (reference sequence). The CDR3 loop reads CSARGKEVRGETQYF. The CDR3 DNA sequence: TGCAGTGCTAGAGGAAAGGAGGTCCGCGGCGAGACGCAGTATTTT.

Written as DNA, the CDR3 is TGTGCCAGCAGCCCGGGGAGGGTAACGGCAGATACGCAGTATTTT. Translated, it gives CASSPGRVTADTQYF. This chain links TRBV6-1 with TRBJ2-3; 7 bases match TRBD2. Germline CDR1 is MNHNS and CDR2 is SASEGT. The CDR3 spans 15 residues. V was pared by 6 bases and J by 4 bases, with 10 bases of the junction left unmatched.

The rearrangement links TRBV19 to TRBJ1-1; D unresolved. V lost 7 bases and J 4 bases, leaving 7 bases between the germline ends. The CDR3 sequence is 11 residues long. Germline-derived CDR1 and CDR2 are LNHDA and SQIVND (reference sequence). This CDR3 is CASNAGTEAFF. As DNA, the CDR3 is TGTGCCAGTAACGCGGGCACTGAAGCTTTCTTT.

This clonotype was detected a few times. The rearrangement links TRBV7-2 to TRBJ2-1, with no clear D. Germline V gene data show CDR1 as SGHTA and CDR2 as FQGNSA. CDR3 size: 13 residues. Trimming left V 4 bases short and J 7 bases short, with 11 bases between. CDR3 bases: TGTGCCAGCAGCTCCTACACGCGGAATGAGCAGTTCTTC. Translating gives CASSSYTRNEQFF.

The V and J genes are TRBV4-3 and TRBJ1-4; 7 nucleotides line up with TRBD1. This CDR3 region has 15 residues. Germline V gene lookup returns CDR1 LGHNA and CDR2 YSLEER. The V gene end was trimmed by 1 base and the J gene end by 11 bases; junction bases not matched to a gene: 10. CDR3 region: CASSQAGQTTGKLFF. For the CDR3, the DNA is TGCGCCAGCAGCCAAGCGGGACAGACAACGGGGAAACTGTTTTTT.

This chain links TRBV24-1 with TRBJ1-2; tentatively, D is TRBD1 (5 bases). The V end was cut by 7 bases, the J end by 8 bases, with 16 bases between. Germline V gives CDR1 KGHDR, CDR2 SFDVKD. The CDR3 length is 13 residues. For the CDR3, the DNA is TGTGCCACCAGGCGGGACCGAACCACCGGCTACACCTTC. Translated: CATRRDRTTGYTF.

This sequence joins TRBV20-1 and TRBJ2-2, with D uncertain. The CDR3 extends over 13 amino acids. CDR1 is DFQATT and CDR2 is SNEGSKA in the germline V gene (reference sequence). The V and J ends lost 5 bases and 1 base respectively, with 8 bases between them. CDR3 loop: CSARAGNTGELFF. The CDR3 nucleotides read TGCAGTGCTCGGGCAGGGAACACCGGGGAGCTGTTTTTT.

The chain combines TRBV19 with TRBJ1-1; a weak D match, TRBD1 (5 bases). The CDR3 totals 16 residues. Trimming removed 5 bases at V and 1 base at J, with 17 bases between. In germline, CDR1 is LNHDA, CDR2 SQIVND (reference sequence). Here the CDR3 reads CASSVRFRQPNTEAFF. The CDR3 nucleotides read TGTGCCAGTAGTGTTCGCTTTCGACAGCCGAACACTGAAGCTTTCTTT.

The gene calls are TRBV29-1 and TRBJ2-3; 7 bases match TRBD2. The CDR3 contains 14 residues. V gave up 6 bases and J gave up 4 bases; unmatched junction bases: 10. Germline loops: CDR1 SQVTM, CDR2 ANQGSEA. CDR3 residues: CSVFVRTSSDTQYF. The CDR3 DNA reads as TGCAGCGTCTTCGTGAGGACTAGTTCAGATACGCAGTATTTT.

This clonotype was recorded a few times. The chain carries TRBV6-2 or TRBV6-3 and TRBJ2-7; unclear D gene. Germline V gives CDR1 MNHEY, CDR2 SVGEGT. This CDR3 region has 12 residues. V was pared by 2 bases and J by 2 bases, with 4 bases between. The CDR3 spells CASSYVAYEQYF. Here the CDR3 DNA reads TGTGCCAGCAGTTACGTTGCCTACGAGCAGTACTTC.

There are a few counts of this clonotype. The J gene is TRBJ1-1, the V gene TRBV7-2; 9 nucleotides line up with TRBD1. Germline assignment: CDR1 SGHTA and CDR2 FQGNSA. Germline trimming cut 3 bases from V and 1 base from J; bases unmatched to any gene: 9. The CDR3 runs to 17 residues. The CDR3: CASSFSPPGQGNTEAFF. In DNA form, the CDR3 reads TGTGCCAGCAGCTTTTCTCCCCCGGGACAGGGGAACACTGAAGCTTTCTTT.

This clonotype has only a few counts. This chain connects TRBV7-8 to TRBJ2-2; D possibly corresponds to TRBD1 (5 bases). The CDR3 length is 15 residues. From germline, CDR1 is SGHVS and CDR2 FQNEAQ. Trimming took 1 base from V and 0 from J, leaving 6 bases between them. CDR3 sequence reads: CASSLGQPNTGELFF. Written as DNA, the CDR3 is TGTGCCAGCAGCTTAGGACAGCCGAACACCGGGGAGCTGTTTTTT.

This chain links TRBV12-5 with TRBJ1-5; no reliable D call. The CDR3 extends over 14 amino acids. Germline V gene lookup returns CDR1 LGHNT and CDR2 FRNRAP. V lost 6 bases, J lost 6 bases, and 15 bases lay in between. CDR3 DNA: TGTGCTAGTGGGTCCCCCCTAACCGGTCAGCCCCAGCATTTT. Protein sequence: CASGSPLTGQPQHF.

This rearrangement joins TRBV7-6 to TRBJ2-2, with D possibly TRBD2 on 6 matching bases. Germline V gives CDR1 SGHVS, CDR2 FNYEAQ. With 6 bases removed from V and 2 bases from J, the gap between germline ends came to 10 bases. The CDR3 extends over 14 amino acids. The CDR3 spells CASRSSANTGELFF. CDR3 coding DNA: TGTGCCAGCAGGTCTAGCGCAAACACCGGGGAGCTGTTTTTT.

V gene TRBV27 combines with J gene TRBJ1-5, with no clear D. The CDR3 sequence is 17 residues long. Germline CDR1 and CDR2: MNHEY and SMNVEV (reference sequence). The V end lost 0 bases, the J end lost 6 bases, and 18 bases lay between the germline ends. CDR3 sequence reads: CASSLSYEAGGGQPQHF. The CDR3 nucleotides are TGTGCCAGCAGTTTATCCTACGAAGCGGGAGGCGGTCAGCCCCAGCATTTT.

This clonotype was observed a handful of times. This chain uses TRBV28 with TRBJ1-2; 7 bases map to TRBD1. The CDR3 is made up of 12 amino acids. The germline V gene has CDR1 MDHEN and CDR2 SYDVKM. The J segment lost 5 bases and the V segment lost 9 bases, leaving 6 bases of the junction unmatched. The CDR3 DNA follows: TGTGCCAGTAACCGGGACAGATATGGCTACACCTTC. This translates into CASNRDRYGYTF.

The chain is built from TRBV24-1 and TRBJ2-1; D remains unclear. With 6 bases removed from V and 2 bases from J, the gap between germline ends came to 13 bases. The CDR3 length is 15 residues. Germline loops: CDR1 KGHDR, CDR2 SFDVKD. The CDR3 loop is CATSNPVSPYNEQFF. The CDR3 DNA follows: TGTGCCACCAGTAACCCCGTTTCTCCCTACAATGAGCAGTTCTTC.

By frequency in the sample, this clonotype is large. The chain couples TRBV30 to TRBJ2-3; TRBD2 matches 8 bases. The CDR3 covers 13 residues. Germline-derived CDR1 and CDR2 are GTSNPN and SVGIG (reference sequence). V trimming: 3 bases; J trimming: 5 bases; junction bases outside the gene matches: 4. The CDR3 coding sequence is TGTGCCTGGAGACTAGCGGTAATAGATACGCAGTATTTT. Its translation is CAWRLAVIDTQYF.

This clonotype occurred a few times. The chain uses TRBV7-9 and TRBJ2-3; D remains unclear. V was cut by 8 bases and J by 0 bases, with 12 bases left in between. From germline, CDR1 is SEHNR and CDR2 FQNEAQ (reference sequence). The CDR3 sequence is 14 residues long. The DNA of the CDR3 is TGTGCCAGCCTAAGGGCTACCAGCACAGATACGCAGTATTTT. This gives the protein CASLRATSTDTQYF.

The J gene is TRBJ2-7, the V gene TRBV13, with 9 bases lining up with TRBD2. Germline V lookup: CDR1 PRHDT, CDR2 FYEKMQ (reference sequence). The CDR3 is 13 amino acids. The V segment lost 7 bases and the J segment 3 bases; nucleotides outside the gene matches: 4. In DNA form, the CDR3 reads TGTGCCAGCATAACTAGCGGGTTCTACGAGCAGTACTTC. It specifies CASITSGFYEQYF.

The table lists this clonotype with a few counts. The rearrangement links TRBV19 to TRBJ2-7; D could derive from TRBD1 or TRBD2 (6 bases each). Germline V gene lookup returns CDR1 LNHDA and CDR2 SQIVND (reference sequence). The CDR3 has 13 residues. Trimming took 5 bases from V and 3 from J, leaving 11 bases between them. CDR3 loop: CASSLGGGYEQYF. The CDR3 nucleotides are TGTGCCAGTAGTTTAGGAGGGGGCTACGAGCAGTACTTC.

CDR3 amino acids: CASSVGTSGVPGQYF. The CDR3 nucleotides are TGTGCCAGCAGCGTAGGGACTAGCGGAGTACCCGGGCAGTACTTC. The J gene is TRBJ2-7, the V gene TRBV9; the match to TRBD2 covers 10 bases. This CDR3 is 15 amino acids long. In germline, CDR1 is SGDLS, CDR2 YYNGEE. Trimming cost V 0 bases and J 9 bases; bases outside gene matches: 9.

The chain is built from TRBV20-1 and TRBJ2-1; D remains ambiguous. This CDR3 contains 11 residues. Trimming cost V 6 bases and J 6 bases, with 9 bases left between them. Germline values: CDR1 DFQATT, CDR2 SNEGSKA (reference sequence). The DNA for the CDR3 is TGCAGTGCCACTCCGGGCAATGAGCAGTTCTTC. This encodes CSATPGNEQFF.